This record concerns one TCR beta chain sequence. This CDR3 region has 14 residues. Germline V gives CDR1 SGHRS, CDR2 YFSETQ. Trimming took 0 bases from V and 2 from J, leaving 8 bases between them. These data originate in a study of cytomegalovirus exposure and HLA in healthy donors. 60 Vbeta and 13 Jbeta primers were used in PCR. Measured with immunoSEQ multiplex PCR; TCRdb has only the in-frame clones, and not every one. In total, the table holds 96,000 or so clones. This receptor was identified in a girl between 10 and 17 years old in good health and CMV-seropositive. The sample comprised PBMCs. The chain recombines TRBV5-1 with TRBJ2-5; possible D gene TRBD2, 5 bases. The CDR3 here is CASSLGRTQETQYF. CDR3 in DNA: TGCGCCAGCAGCTTGGGGCGGACTCAAGAGACCCAGTACTTC.